This paragraph covers one T cell receptor (beta chain) sequence. Its antigen specificity is not known. No much larger clone is present one base from it, and per-base qualities are unavailable. The CDR3 regions of human TCRbeta chains were analyzed by immunosequencing. The original methods were these. Repertoire TCRs were checked for matches against a reference library of SARS-CoV-2-specific TCRs that had been generated using the MIRA antigen-specificity platform. Breadth meant the fraction of unique TCRs that were SARS-CoV-2-associated, whereas depth meant the fraction of total T cells that were SARS-CoV-2-associated. Using the MIRA data, each spike-specific TCR was assigned both to the spike region to which the TCR was reactive and to a CD4 or CD8 class. Log10-transformed breadth and depth values were compared by one-way ANOVA with Sidak's multiple comparisons tests. This is the immuneACCESS table as TCRdb keeps it, with only in-frame sequences that have V and J called. A part of the clones is gone; compared with another copy, unresolved V genes explain less than half, and the rest is unexplained. For V, J and clone size, that table is used; D and trimming come from the DNA. The sample profile shows 140,000 to 150,000 clones; 80% to 95% of them were found once. The top ten clonotypes cover 1.7% of the sample.

What the time point label conveys for this sample: baseline before first vaccination. The vaccinee samples were drawn from two UK trials, COV001 and COV002, one of which was a single-blind randomized controlled phase 2/3 trial testing AZD1222 (ChAdOx1 nCoV-19) in healthy adults. For TCRbeta chain sequencing, PBMC samples from trial participants were taken at day 0 and at day 28 after the second dose. CDR1 KGHDR and CDR2 SFDVKD are derived from the germline V gene. For this chain, trimming is 7 bases at the V end and 4 bases at the J end, and the number of junction bases without a gene match is 8. The CDR3 holds 15 amino acids from the cysteine to the phenylalanine. The CDR3 DNA has 45 bases and is translated from base 1. The data stem from a study of T cell responses to AZD1222 COVID-19 vaccine (dated by TCRdb to the early 2020s). Background for the entire study: AZD1222 recipients with second doses at about 4 weeks or about 12 weeks were pooled, because spike-specific TCR depth and breadth did not differ between schedules. TCR sequencing covered 233 trial participants: 207 given two doses of AZD1222 and 26 given two doses of MenACWY control vaccine. Trial participants were enrolled by age into 18-55, 56-69 and 70-plus year subgroups, with approximately 150, 28 and 58 TCR-sequenced participants respectively.

Study-wide findings and limitations: In the small 56-69-year group, the increase in depth fell short of significance, most likely because of low power. The whole spike protein was spanned by vaccine-associated CD4 TCRs, and dominant responses were seen in regions 160-218 and 743-854. Conclusions about previously exposed vaccinees were limited because only six or seven AZD1222 recipients were SARS-CoV-2 seropositive at baseline. Because no day 14 peak-response samples were available, the repertoires could be characterized only after the peak T cell response. Participants were mostly white British, with more females than males. The authors suggested clonal diversity may have been underestimated. A significant rise in spike-specific TCR breadth and depth was observed after two AZD1222 doses relative to day 0 and relative to MenACWY recipients. Reportedly, close to half of the unique spike-specific TCRs recognized epitopes lying outside the regions that are mutated in the B.1.351 and B.1.1.7 variants.

This sequence uses TRBV24-1 and TRBJ1-1, and TRBD1 matches 10 of the central bases. The clonotype originates from an adult in good health. The sequenced sample was peripheral blood, obtained on day 0 of AZD1222 vaccination. The CDR3 protein: CATRRDRGRGTEAFF. The nucleotides are TGTGCCACCAGACGGGACAGGGGAAGAGGCACTGAAGCTTTCTTT.